This TCR beta chain comes out of a study of a mutant IDH1 vaccine in newly diagnosed glioma. Study background: In weeks 1, 3, 5, 7, 11, 15, 19 and 23, patients were immunized, eight times in all. Treated patients were roughly 62% male, roughly 40% female, mean age roughly 39 years. Receipt of radiotherapy, temozolomide, or both preceded the study, and most received both. Overall study findings and caveats: The occurrence of vaccine-induced immune responses was seen in around 92% of patients.

TCRdb's copy holds only in-frame clones and misses some; the assay was immunoSEQ multiplex PCR. The sample yields some 60,000 clones, 80% seen once. The CDR3 is 18 residues long. With 4 bases clipped from V and 4 bases from J, the junction kept 12 bases outside the gene matches. The germline gives CDR1 ENHRY, CDR2 SYGVKD. This clone was picked up a small number of times. Its antigen is as yet unknown. Regarding time point: week 11, during vaccination. Each dose of the vaccine consisted of 300 ug of mutant IDH1 20-mer peptide, with topical imiquimod. The receptor's source is a man in his forties or fifties with glioma. The specimen was PBMCs, collected from a glioma patient whose treatment included an IDH1 peptide vaccine. The J gene is TRBJ2-2, the V gene TRBV10-3; 10 nucleotides align to TRBD2. DNA of the CDR3: TGTGCCATCAGTGGGTCCCGGGTAGCGGGAGGCCGCACCGGGGAGCTGTTTTTT. Its translation: CAISGSRVAGGRTGELFF.